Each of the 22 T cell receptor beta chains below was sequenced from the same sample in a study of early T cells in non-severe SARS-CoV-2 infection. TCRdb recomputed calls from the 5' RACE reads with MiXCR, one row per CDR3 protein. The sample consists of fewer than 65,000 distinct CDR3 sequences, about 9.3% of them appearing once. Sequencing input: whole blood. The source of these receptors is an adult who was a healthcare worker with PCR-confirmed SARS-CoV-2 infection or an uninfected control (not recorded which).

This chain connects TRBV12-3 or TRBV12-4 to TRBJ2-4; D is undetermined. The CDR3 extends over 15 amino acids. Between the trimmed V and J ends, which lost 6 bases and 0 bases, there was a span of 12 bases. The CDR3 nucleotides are TGTGCCAGCAGCTCGATTGGTTTAGCCAAAAACATTCAGTACTTC. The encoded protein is CASSSIGLAKNIQYF.

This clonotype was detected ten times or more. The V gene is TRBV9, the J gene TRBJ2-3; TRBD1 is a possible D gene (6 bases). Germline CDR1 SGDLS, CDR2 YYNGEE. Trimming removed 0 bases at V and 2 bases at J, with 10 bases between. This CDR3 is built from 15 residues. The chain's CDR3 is CASSVEWGLTDTQYF. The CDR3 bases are TGTGCCAGCAGCGTAGAGTGGGGGCTCACAGATACGCAGTATTTT.

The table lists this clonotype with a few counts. Here the CDR3 reads CASSFPGGQAFYEQYF. As DNA, the CDR3 is TGTGCCAGCAGTTTCCCTGGGGGACAGGCTTTCTACGAGCAGTACTTC. The rearrangement joins TRBV28 to TRBJ2-7, with TRBD1 matching 8 bases. Losses at the gene ends were 3 bases for V and 3 bases for J; bases not matched to a gene: 10. CDR1 and CDR2 (germline): MDHEN, SYDVKM. This CDR3 contains 16 residues.

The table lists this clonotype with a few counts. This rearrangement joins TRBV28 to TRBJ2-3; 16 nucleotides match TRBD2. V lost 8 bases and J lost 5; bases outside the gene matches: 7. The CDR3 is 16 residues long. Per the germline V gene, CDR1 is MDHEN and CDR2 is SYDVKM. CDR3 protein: CASGGTSGRARDTQYF. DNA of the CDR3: TGTGCCAGCGGGGGGACTAGCGGGAGGGCCAGAGATACGCAGTATTTT. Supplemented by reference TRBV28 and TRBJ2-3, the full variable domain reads DVKVTQSSRYLVKRTGEKVFLECVQDMDHENMFWYRQDPGLGLRLIYFSYDVKMKEKGDIPEGYSVSREKKERFSLILESASTNQTSMYLCASGGTSGRARDTQYFGPGTRLTVL.

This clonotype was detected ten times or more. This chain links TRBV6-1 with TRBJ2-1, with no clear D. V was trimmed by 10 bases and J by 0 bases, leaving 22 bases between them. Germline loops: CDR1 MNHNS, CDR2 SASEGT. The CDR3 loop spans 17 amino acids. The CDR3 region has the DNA TGTGCCACCGCCACCCCCATTAGTCGAGGCTCCTACAATGAGCAGTTCTTC. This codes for CATATPISRGSYNEQFF.

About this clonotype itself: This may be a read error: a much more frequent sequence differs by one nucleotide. CDR3 loop: CVTSESTLWNTDTQYF. The CDR3 DNA reads as TGTGTCACCAGTGAAAGTACTCTCTGGAACACAGATACGCAGTATTTT. V and J are TRBV24-1 and TRBJ2-3; D call uncertain. The CDR3 sequence is 16 residues long. In germline, CDR1 is KGHDR, CDR2 SFDVKD.

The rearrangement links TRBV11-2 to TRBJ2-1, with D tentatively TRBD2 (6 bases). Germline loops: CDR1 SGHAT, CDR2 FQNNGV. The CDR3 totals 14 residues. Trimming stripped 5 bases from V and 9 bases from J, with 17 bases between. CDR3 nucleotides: TGTGCCAGCAGCCCACGTCTTTTCGGGGGTGAGCAGTTCTTC. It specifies CASSPRLFGGEQFF.

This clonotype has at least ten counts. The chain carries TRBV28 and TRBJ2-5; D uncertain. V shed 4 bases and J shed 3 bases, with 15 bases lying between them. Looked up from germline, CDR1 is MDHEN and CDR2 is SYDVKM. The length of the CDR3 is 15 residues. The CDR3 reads CASSSPPEGKETQYF. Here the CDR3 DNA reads TGTGCCAGCAGTTCCCCGCCAGAAGGCAAAGAGACCCAGTACTTC.

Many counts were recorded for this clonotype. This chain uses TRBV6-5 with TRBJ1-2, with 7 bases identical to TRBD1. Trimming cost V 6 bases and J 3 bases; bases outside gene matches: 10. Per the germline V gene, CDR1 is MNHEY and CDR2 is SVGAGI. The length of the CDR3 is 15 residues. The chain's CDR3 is CASRYLPGQDYGYTF. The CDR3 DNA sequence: TGTGCCAGCAGGTACCTCCCCGGACAGGACTATGGCTACACCTTC.

The CDR3 region is CASSFTMGEKLFF. The CDR3 bases are TGTGCCAGCAGTTTCACAATGGGCGAAAAACTGTTTTTT. This chain uses TRBV12-3 or TRBV12-4 with TRBJ1-4, with D unresolved. The CDR3 covers 13 residues. V lost 3 bases to trimming and J lost 8 bases, with 10 bases between them.

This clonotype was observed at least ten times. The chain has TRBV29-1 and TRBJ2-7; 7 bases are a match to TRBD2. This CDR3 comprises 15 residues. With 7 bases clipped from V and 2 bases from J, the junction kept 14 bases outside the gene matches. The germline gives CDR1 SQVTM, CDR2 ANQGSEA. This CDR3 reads CSASRVGGSPYEQYF. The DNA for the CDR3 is TGCAGCGCCAGTAGGGTTGGCGGGAGCCCCTACGAGCAGTACTTC.

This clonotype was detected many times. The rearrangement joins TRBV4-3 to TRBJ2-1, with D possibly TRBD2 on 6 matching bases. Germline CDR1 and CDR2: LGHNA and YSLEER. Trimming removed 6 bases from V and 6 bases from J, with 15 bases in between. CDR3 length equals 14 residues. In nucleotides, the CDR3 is TGCGCCAGCAGACGTGGAGGGGATGTCAATGAGCAGTTCTTC. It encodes CASRRGGDVNEQFF.

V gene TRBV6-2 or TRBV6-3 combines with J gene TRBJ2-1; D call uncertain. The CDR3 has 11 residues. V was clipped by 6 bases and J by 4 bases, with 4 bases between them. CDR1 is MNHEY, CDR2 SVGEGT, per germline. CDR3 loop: CASSQYNEQFF. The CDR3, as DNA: TGTGCCAGCAGCCAGTACAATGAGCAGTTCTTC.

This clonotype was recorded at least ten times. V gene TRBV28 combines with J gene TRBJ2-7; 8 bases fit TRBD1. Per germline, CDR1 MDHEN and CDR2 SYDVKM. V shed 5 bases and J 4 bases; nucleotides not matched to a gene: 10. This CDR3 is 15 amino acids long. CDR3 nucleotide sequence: TGTGCCAGCAGTAGACCCTCACAGGGGGATTACGAGCAGTACTTC. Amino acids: CASSRPSQGDYEQYF.

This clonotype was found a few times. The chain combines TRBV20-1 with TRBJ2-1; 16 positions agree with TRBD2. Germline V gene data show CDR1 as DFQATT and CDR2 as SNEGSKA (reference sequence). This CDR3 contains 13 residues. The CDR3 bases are TGCAGCGCGGGACTAGCGGGAGGGGATGAGCAGTTCTTC. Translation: CSAGLAGGDEQFF.

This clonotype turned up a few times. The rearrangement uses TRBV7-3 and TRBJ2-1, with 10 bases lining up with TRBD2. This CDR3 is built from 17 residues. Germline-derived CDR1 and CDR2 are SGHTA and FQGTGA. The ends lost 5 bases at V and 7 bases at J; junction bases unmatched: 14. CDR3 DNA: TGTGCCAGCAGCATATTAGCGGGAGGCACTCCGGGGAATGAGCAGTTCTTC. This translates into CASSILAGGTPGNEQFF.

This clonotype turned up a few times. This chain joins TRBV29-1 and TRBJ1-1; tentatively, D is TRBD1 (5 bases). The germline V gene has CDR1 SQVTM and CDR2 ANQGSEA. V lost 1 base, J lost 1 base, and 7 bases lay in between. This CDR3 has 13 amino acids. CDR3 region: CSVEGQPNTEAFF. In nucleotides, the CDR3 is TGCAGCGTTGAAGGACAGCCGAACACTGAAGCTTTCTTT. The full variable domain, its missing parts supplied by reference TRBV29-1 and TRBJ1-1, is SAVISQKPSRDICQRGTSLTIQCQVDSQVTMMFWYRQQPGQSLTLIATANQGSEATYESGFVIDKFPISRPNLTFSTLTVSNMSPEDSSIYLCSVEGQPNTEAFFGQGTRLTVV.

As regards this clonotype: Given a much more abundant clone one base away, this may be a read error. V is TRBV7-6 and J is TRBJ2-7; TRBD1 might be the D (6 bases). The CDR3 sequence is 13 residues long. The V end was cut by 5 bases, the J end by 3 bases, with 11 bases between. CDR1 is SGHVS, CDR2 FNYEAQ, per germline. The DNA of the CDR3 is TGTGCCAGCAGCCAGGACAGAAACTACGAGCAGTACTTC. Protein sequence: CASSQDRNYEQYF.

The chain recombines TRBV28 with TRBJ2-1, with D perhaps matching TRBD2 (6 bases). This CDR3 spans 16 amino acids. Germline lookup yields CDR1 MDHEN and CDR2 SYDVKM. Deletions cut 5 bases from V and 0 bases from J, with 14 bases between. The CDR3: CASSTPAGSSYNEQFF. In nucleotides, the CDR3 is TGTGCCAGCAGTACCCCGGCCGGGAGCTCCTACAATGAGCAGTTCTTC.

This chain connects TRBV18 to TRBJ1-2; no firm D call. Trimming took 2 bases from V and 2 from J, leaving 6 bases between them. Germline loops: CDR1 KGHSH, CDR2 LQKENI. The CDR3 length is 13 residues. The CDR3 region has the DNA TGTGCCAGCTCACCATTAGACAACTATGGCTACACCTTC. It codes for CASSPLDNYGYTF.

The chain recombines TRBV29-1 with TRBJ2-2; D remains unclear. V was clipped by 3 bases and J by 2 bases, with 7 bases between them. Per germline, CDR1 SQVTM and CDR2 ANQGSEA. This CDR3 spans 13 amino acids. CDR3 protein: CSVDTGNTGELFF. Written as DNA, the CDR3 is TGCAGCGTTGACACCGGTAACACCGGGGAGCTGTTTTTT.

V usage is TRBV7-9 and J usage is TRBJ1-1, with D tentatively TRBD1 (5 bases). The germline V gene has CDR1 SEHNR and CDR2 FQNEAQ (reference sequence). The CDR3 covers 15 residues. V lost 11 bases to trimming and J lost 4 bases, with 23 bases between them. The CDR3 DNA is TGTGCCTCCTCCTTAGGCGGGGGTCGGAGCACTGAAGCTTTCTTT. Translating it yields CASSLGGGRSTEAFF.